This TCR beta chain originates from a study of blood T cell repertoires in COVID-19. Germline assignment: CDR1 SGHVS and CDR2 FNYEAQ. With V trimmed by 5 bases and J by 5 bases, 4 bases remained unmatched. This CDR3 contains 15 residues. Only in-frame clones appear in the TCRdb table, and some are missing; sequencing was by immunoSEQ multiplex PCR. The top ten hold approximately 1.9% of the sample, which has about 120,000 clones, almost 70% seen once. The chain has TRBV7-6 and TRBJ1-5; 12 bases align to TRBD1. This clonotype was obtained from a woman in her seventies with acute or convalescent COVID-19. The specimen sequenced was peripheral blood. For the CDR3, the DNA is TGTGCCAGCAGCCCGGGACAGGGGGCGTATCAGCCCCAGCATTTT. It yields the protein CASSPGQGAYQPQHF.